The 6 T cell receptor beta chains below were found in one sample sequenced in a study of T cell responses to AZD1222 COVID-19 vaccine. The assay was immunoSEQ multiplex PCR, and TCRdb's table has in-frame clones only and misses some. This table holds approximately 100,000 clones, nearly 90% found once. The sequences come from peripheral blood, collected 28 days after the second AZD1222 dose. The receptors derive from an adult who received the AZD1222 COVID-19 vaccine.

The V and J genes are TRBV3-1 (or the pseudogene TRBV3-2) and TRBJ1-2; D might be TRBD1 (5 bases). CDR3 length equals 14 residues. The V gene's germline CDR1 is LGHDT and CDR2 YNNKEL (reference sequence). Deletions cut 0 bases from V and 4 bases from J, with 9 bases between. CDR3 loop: CASSQDQTAYGYTF. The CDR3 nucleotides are TGTGCCAGCAGCCAAGATCAGACAGCCTATGGCTACACCTTC.

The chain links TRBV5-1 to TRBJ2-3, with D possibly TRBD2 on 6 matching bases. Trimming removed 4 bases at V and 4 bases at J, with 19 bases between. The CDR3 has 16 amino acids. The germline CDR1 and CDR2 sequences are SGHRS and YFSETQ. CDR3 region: CASSRAAGSISDTQYF. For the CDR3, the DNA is TGCGCCAGCAGCAGAGCAGCCGGGAGTATATCAGATACGCAGTATTTT. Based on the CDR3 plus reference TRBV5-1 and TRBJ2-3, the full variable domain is KAGVTQTPRYLIKTRGQQVTLSCSPISGHRSVSWYQQTPGQGLQFLFEYFSETQRNKGNFPGRFSGRQFSNSRSEMNVSTLELGDSALYLCASSRAAGSISDTQYFGPGTRLTVL.

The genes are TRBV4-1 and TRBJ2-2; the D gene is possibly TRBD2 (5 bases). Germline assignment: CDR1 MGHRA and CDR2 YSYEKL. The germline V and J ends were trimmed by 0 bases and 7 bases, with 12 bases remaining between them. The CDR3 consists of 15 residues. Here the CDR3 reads CASSQDPGRGGELFF. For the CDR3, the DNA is TGCGCCAGCAGCCAAGACCCAGGACGGGGCGGGGAGCTGTTTTTT.

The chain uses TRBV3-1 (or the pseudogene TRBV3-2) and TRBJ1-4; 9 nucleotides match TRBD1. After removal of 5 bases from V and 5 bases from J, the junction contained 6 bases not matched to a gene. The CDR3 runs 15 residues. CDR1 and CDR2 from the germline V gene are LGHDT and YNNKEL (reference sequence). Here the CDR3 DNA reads TGTGCCAGCAGCGCAACCGGGACAGGGAATGAAAAACTGTTTTTT. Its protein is CASSATGTGNEKLFF.

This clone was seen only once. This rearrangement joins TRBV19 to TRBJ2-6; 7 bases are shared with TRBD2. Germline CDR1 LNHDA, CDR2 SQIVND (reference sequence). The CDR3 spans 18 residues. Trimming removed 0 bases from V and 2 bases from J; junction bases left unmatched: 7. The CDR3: CASSIDSPGRAGANVLTF. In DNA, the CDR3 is TGTGCCAGTAGTATAGATAGCCCAGGGAGGGCTGGGGCCAACGTCCTGACTTTC.

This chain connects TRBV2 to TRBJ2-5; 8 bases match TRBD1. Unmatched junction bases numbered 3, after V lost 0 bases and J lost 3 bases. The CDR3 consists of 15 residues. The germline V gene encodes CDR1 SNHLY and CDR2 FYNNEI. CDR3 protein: CASSEAQGVEETQYF. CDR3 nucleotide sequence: TGTGCCAGCAGTGAAGCACAGGGGGTGGAAGAGACCCAGTACTTC.